These 4 T cell receptor beta chains originate from one sample sequenced in a study of cytomegalovirus exposure and HLA in healthy donors. In the PCR, 60 Vbeta and 13 Jbeta primers were used. This table comes from immunoSEQ multiplex PCR, and its TCRdb copy is limited to in-frame clones, with some not included. The sample has 100,000 to 150,000 clones; more than 65% are singletons. Specimen: PBMCs. All receptors derive from a man between 18 and 29 years old in good health and CMV-seropositive.

The chain is built from TRBV11-1 and TRBJ1-1, with TRBD1 identical over 7 bases. V trimming: 4 bases; J trimming: 5 bases; junction bases outside the gene matches: 19. Germline V lookup: CDR1 SGHAT, CDR2 FQDESV (reference sequence). The CDR3 has 18 residues. CDR3 residues: CASSSLRRQGARGTEAFF. CDR3 DNA sequence: TGTGCCAGCAGCTCCCTCCGGCGACAGGGAGCAAGAGGAACTGAAGCTTTCTTT.

The V and J genes are TRBV28 and TRBJ2-7, with TRBD1 matching 7 bases. There are 15 residues in the CDR3. Germline assignment: CDR1 MDHEN and CDR2 SYDVKM. V dropped 2 bases and J dropped 4; count of bases not matched to a gene: 8. The CDR3: CASSLGGQRRYEQYF. CDR3 sequence (DNA): TGTGCCAGCAGTTTAGGGGGACAGAGAAGGTACGAGCAGTACTTC.

This clone was found a few times. The chain has TRBV7-6 and TRBJ2-1; 7 bases map to TRBD2. The CDR3 totals 15 residues. Trimming cost V 0 bases and J 5 bases; bases outside gene matches: 4. The germline V gene encodes CDR1 SGHVS and CDR2 FNYEAQ. CDR3 sequence reads: CASSLAPSGNNEQFF. In DNA, the CDR3 is TGTGCCAGCAGCTTAGCGCCTAGCGGAAACAATGAGCAGTTCTTC.

This rearrangement joins TRBV5-1 to TRBJ2-7, with TRBD2 matching over 8 bases. After removal of 3 bases from V and 2 bases from J, the junction contained 16 bases not matched to a gene. The CDR3 runs to 18 residues. CDR1 and CDR2 from the germline V gene are SGHRS and YFSETQ. This CDR3 is CASSSPTKPGLVTYEQYF. CDR3 bases: TGCGCCAGCAGCTCACCCACAAAACCGGGACTAGTAACCTACGAGCAGTACTTC. The full variable domain, rest sourced from reference TRBV5-1 and TRBJ2-7, is KAGVTQTPRYLIKTRGQQVTLSCSPISGHRSVSWYQQTPGQGLQFLFEYFSETQRNKGNFPGRFSGRQFSNSRSEMNVSTLELGDSALYLCASSSPTKPGLVTYEQYFGPGTRLTVT.